This T cell receptor beta chain was captured in a study of blood T cell repertoires in COVID-19. The overall study: Material from acute and convalescent COVID-19 was sourced from the United States, Italy and Spain.

Sequencing used immunoSEQ multiplex PCR; TCRdb keeps in-frame clones, though not all of them. The table has approximately 300,000 clones, approximately 85% seen once. V gave up 5 bases and J gave up 3 bases, with 10 bases separating them. Germline assignment: CDR1 MGHDK and CDR2 SYGVNS. The CDR3 consists of 13 residues. Sequencing used peripheral blood. The J gene is TRBJ1-2, the V gene TRBV25-1, with D unclear. The receptor was isolated from a human donor with COVID-19, enrolled during active disease. The donor label of this sample is uncertain. CDR3 loop: CASSPRGDYGYTF. The CDR3 nucleotides read TGTGCCAGCAGTCCTCGGGGAGACTATGGCTACACCTTC.